A selection of T cell receptor beta chains follows, all from one sample in a study of Tregs in tolerant kidney transplant recipients. Sequencing used immunoSEQ multiplex PCR; TCRdb keeps in-frame clones, though not all of them. This sample has about 240,000 clones, with around 81% found just once. Sequencing was performed on CD4+ T cells from blood. These receptor sequences come from a human donor in good health. The conserved cysteine and the conserved F or W are not part of the CDR3 here.

v_gene,len,CDR3aa
TRBV21-1,12,ASSKGLGNTEAF
TRBV11-1,13,ASSDKGGRTGELF
TRBV18,13,ASSPDLVSPTWAF
TRBV6-5,13,ASSTTGYTNQPQH
TRBV25-1,13,ASSLSGPGTYEQY
TRBV21-1,13,ASSKATSGQGTQY
TRBV6-6,11,ASSPQEVYGYT
TRBV11-2,10,ASSLDKNIQY
TRBV29-1,14,SVEEGGPSSYNEQF
TRBV5-4,14,ASSFRSGGRTNEQF
TRBV9,12,ASSPRRTQETQY
TRBV9,13,ASSVGFRENYGYT
TRBV4-2,13,ASSLPSGRADTQY
TRBV6-1,11,ASSVQVVQPQH
TRBV5-5,13,ASSPVGQAGSTIY
TRBV6-1,13,ASRNGGQTVYEQY
TRBV5-1,13,ASSSRTGRLETQY
TRBV14,15,ASSQDWGQPNTGELF
TRBV19,15,ASSMQSSGRGFDEQF
TRBV5-6,14,ASSQGLAGALYEQY
TRBV19,12,ASSINDVAYEQY
TRBV5-1,14,ASSLARGAGAGELF
TRBV29-1,12,SVRGQGNNSPLH
TRBV18,12,ASSNRQGPYEQY
TRBV30,12,AWSVGQGAYGYT
TRBV15,13,ATSRGGSKGDEQY
TRBV5-1,11,ASSLTISYEQY
TRBV18,15,ASSPPMLAGSYNEQF
TRBV6-5,12,ASSTSGSTDTQY
TRBV21-1,15,ASSKNWASGRKDTQY
TRBV11-2,15,ASSPKAGRGSVGELF
TRBV5-1,14,ASSLQTTGGAGELF
TRBV7-2,14,ASSGMAANEDTEAF
TRBV11-2,13,ASSHGQGANYGYT
TRBV2,12,ASSLGQVNEKLF
TRBV30,13,AWSPGTLPNSPLH
TRBV2,11,ASSIDQNTEAF
TRBV6-5,13,ASSYSWQGRSPLH
TRBV27,13,ASRPGGTPNQPQH
TRBV7-8,13,ASSLVAGGGGAQY
TRBV11-3,11,ASSSVQAGELF
TRBV5-4,11,ASSRDSQETQY
TRBV11-3,11,ASSRTLEETQY
TRBV5-1,11,ASSWEGNTEAF
TRBV19,11,ASLDRPRGEQY
TRBV14,10,ASSQGGNGYT
TRBV14,14,ASSQDLLRGLYEQY
TRBV10-1,12,ASSESVLYNEQF
TRBV7-6,14,ASSLVAPPGPTEAF
TRBV7-2,13,ASSLGPGAFERQY
TRBV7-2,14,ASSLTGGRSSYEQY
TRBV6-5,12,ASRGTGGLKTQY
TRBV5-7,13,ASSFRRIMNTEAF
TRBV7-2,16,ASSPEKGYTGPYNEQF